This T cell receptor (beta chain) was documented in a study of blood T cell repertoires in COVID-19. Sequencing was performed with immunoSEQ multiplex PCR; in TCRdb, only in-frame clones are kept and a portion is missing. The data contain around 300,000 clones, 89% of them singletons. The cohort comprised adults aged about 18 to 90 years residing in approximately 25 US areas. The ends lost 5 bases at V and 5 bases at J; junction bases unmatched: 9. This CDR3 is 14 amino acids long. CDR1 SGHTA and CDR2 FQGTGA come from the germline V gene. The chain combines TRBV7-3 with TRBJ2-7, with 7 positions matching TRBD2. The clonotype originates from a woman in her 40s who had recovered from COVID-19. Sequenced: PBMCs or T cells enriched from blood (not recorded which). The chain's CDR3 is CASSPALGRDEQYF. The CDR3 region has the DNA TGTGCCAGCAGCCCCGCACTAGGGAGGGACGAGCAGTACTTC.